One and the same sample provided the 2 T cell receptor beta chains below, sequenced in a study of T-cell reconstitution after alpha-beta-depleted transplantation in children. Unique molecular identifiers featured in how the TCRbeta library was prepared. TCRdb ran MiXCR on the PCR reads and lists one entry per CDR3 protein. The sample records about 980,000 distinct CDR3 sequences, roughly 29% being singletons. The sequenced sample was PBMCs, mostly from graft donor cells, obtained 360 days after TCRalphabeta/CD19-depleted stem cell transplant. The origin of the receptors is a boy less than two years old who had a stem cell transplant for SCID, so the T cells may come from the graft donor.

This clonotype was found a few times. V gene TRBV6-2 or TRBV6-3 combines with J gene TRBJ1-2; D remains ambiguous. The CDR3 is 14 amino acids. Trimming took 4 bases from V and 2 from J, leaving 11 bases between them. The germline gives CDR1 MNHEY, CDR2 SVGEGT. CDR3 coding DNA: TGTGCCAGCAGTTCCTTTGGGATCAACTATGGCTACACCTTC. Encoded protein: CASSSFGINYGYTF.

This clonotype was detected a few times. The CDR3, as DNA: TGTGCCAGCAGCGTATGGGATAGGCCAGATACGCAGTATTTT. Encoded protein: CASSVWDRPDTQYF. The rearrangement uses TRBV9 and TRBJ2-3; D gene uncertain. There are 14 residues in the CDR3. CDR1 SGDLS and CDR2 YYNGEE come from the germline V gene. The ends were cut back, 1 base at V and 4 bases at J, with 10 bases in the middle.